The following is a T cell receptor (beta chain) sequence with its context. The record originates from a study of blood T cell repertoires in COVID-19. Assay used: immunoSEQ multiplex PCR; TCRdb lists only in-frame clones, some missing. The table includes fewer than 85,000 clones, 79% detected once. Germline V gives CDR1 SQVTM, CDR2 ANQGSEA. The CDR3 extends over 11 amino acids. The V gene end was trimmed by 7 bases and the J gene end by 3 bases; junction bases not matched to a gene: 2. The sequencing input was peripheral blood. This sequence originates from a man between 60 and 75 years old with active or convalescent COVID-19. The chain uses TRBV29-1 and TRBJ1-2; 7 nucleotides agree with TRBD1. Written as DNA, the CDR3 is TGCAGCGCCGGACAGGACTATGGCTACACCTTC. This translates into CSAGQDYGYTF. Variable domain in full (rest from reference TRBV29-1 and TRBJ1-2): SAVISQKPSRDICQRGTSLTIQCQVDSQVTMMFWYRQQPGQSLTLIATANQGSEATYESGFVIDKFPISRPNLTFSTLTVSNMSPEDSSIYLCSAGQDYGYTFGSGTRLTVV.